This T cell receptor beta chain stems from a study of blood T cell repertoires in COVID-19. Libraries were prepared by immunoSEQ multiplex PCR; TCRdb keeps only in-frame clonotypes and omits some of them. This table holds 160,000 or so clones, about four fifths found once. The V gene lost 4 bases and the J gene lost 1 base, with 18 bases spanning the gap. CDR3 length: 17 amino acids. Germline V gene lookup returns CDR1 MDHEN and CDR2 SYDVKM. Sequencing was carried out using peripheral blood. The rearrangement uses TRBV28 and TRBJ2-3, with a weak D call TRBD2 (6 bases). The clonotype was recovered from a man aged 65-85 years who had recovered from COVID-19. The CDR3 nucleotides read TGTGCCAGCAGTTCGGGGGACTGGGGGAGAGGCACAGATACGCAGTATTTT. As protein: CASSSGDWGRGTDTQYF.